One and the same sample provided the 16 T cell receptor beta chains below, sequenced in a study of blood T cell repertoires in COVID-19. TCRdb keeps only in-frame clones here, not all; method: immunoSEQ multiplex PCR. The data show approximately 86,000 clones, around four fifths seen once. The sequencing sample was made of peripheral blood. All receptors come from a man between 50 and 59 years old with acute or convalescent COVID-19.

The chain employs TRBV23-1 and TRBJ2-7, with 8 bases that match TRBD2. TRBV23-1 is assigned to the ORF class and has an uncertain function. CDR3 length: 18 residues. V dropped 7 bases and J dropped 2; count of bases not matched to a gene: 19. The CDR3 region has the DNA TGCGCCAGCACCAGTCGCGGGGGGACTACACCGTCGGCCTACGAGCAGTACTTC. This sequence encodes CASTSRGGTTPSAYEQYF.

This chain links TRBV28 with TRBJ2-7, with D maybe TRBD2 (6 bases). V was shortened by 6 bases and J by 3 bases, with 18 bases between the two germline ends. CDR1 is MDHEN and CDR2 is SYDVKM in the germline V gene. CDR3 length equals 15 residues. The CDR3 coding sequence is TGTGCCAGCAGCCCTGCATTTGGGGGAGGCTACGAGCAGTACTTC. This sequence encodes CASSPAFGGGYEQYF.

The genes are TRBV24-1 and TRBJ2-2; D remains ambiguous. CDR3 length: 15 amino acids. Trimming shortened V by 4 bases and J by 6 bases, and 14 bases separated the two germline ends. Germline CDR1 KGHDR, CDR2 SFDVKD. The CDR3 reads CATSDPGRAAGELFF. As DNA, the CDR3 is TGTGCCACCAGTGACCCGGGTCGTGCTGCCGGGGAGCTGTTTTTT.

The genes are TRBV7-2 and TRBJ1-1, with 10 positions matching TRBD1. Looked up from germline, CDR1 is SGHTA and CDR2 is FQGNSA. CDR3 size: 15 residues. Trimming cost V 3 bases and J 3 bases; bases outside gene matches: 4. The CDR3 DNA is TGTGCCAGCAGCTTGACAGGGGGCGGGTACACTGAAGCTTTCTTT. Translating gives CASSLTGGGYTEAFF.

The chain links TRBV10-3 to TRBJ2-5; 10 bases fit TRBD2. Germline assignment: CDR1 ENHRY and CDR2 SYGVKD. The CDR3 covers 14 residues. Germline trimming cut 10 bases from V and 5 bases from J; bases unmatched to any gene: 10. CDR3 nucleotides: TGTGCCACGCTCGCTAGCGGGGGCGGTGAGACCCAGTACTTC. Protein sequence: CATLASGGGETQYF.

The chain has TRBV9 and TRBJ2-1; TRBD2 might be the D (7 bases). The CDR3 extends over 18 amino acids. Trimming cost V 4 bases and J 9 bases, with 29 bases left between them. Per the germline V gene, CDR1 is SGDLS and CDR2 is YYNGEE. The CDR3 region is CASSSNLRWAGAPVEQFF. DNA of the CDR3: TGTGCCAGCAGCTCAAACCTGCGTTGGGCGGGGGCGCCGGTTGAGCAGTTCTTC.

This chain connects TRBV9 to TRBJ2-1; 12 bases agree with TRBD2. The CDR3 is 16 amino acids. Looked up from germline, CDR1 is SGDLS and CDR2 is YYNGEE. The V gene end was trimmed by 0 bases and the J gene end by 8 bases; junction bases not matched to a gene: 6. This CDR3 is CASSVGTSGIVDEQFF. CDR3 nucleotides: TGTGCCAGCAGCGTAGGGACTAGCGGGATTGTCGATGAGCAGTTCTTC.

The V gene is TRBV9, the J gene TRBJ2-3, with D perhaps TRBD2 (6 bases). Germline CDR1 SGDLS, CDR2 YYNGEE. The CDR3 consists of 15 residues. Trimming left V 0 bases short and J 2 bases short, with 10 bases between. The CDR3 sequence: CASSVGVADTDTQYF. CDR3 DNA: TGTGCCAGCAGCGTAGGGGTAGCGGACACAGATACGCAGTATTTT.

This clone was seen only once. The chain joins TRBV6-5 to TRBJ1-2; 8 positions match TRBD1. The trim removed 2 bases at V and 6 bases at J, leaving 2 bases unmatched. CDR3 length: 13 residues. Germline V CDR1 and CDR2: MNHEY, SVGAGI. The DNA of the CDR3 is TGTGCCAGCAGTTACGGACAGGGCCATGGCTACACCTTC. Protein sequence: CASSYGQGHGYTF.

The V and J genes are TRBV5-8 and TRBJ2-7; TRBD1 is a possible D gene (6 bases). CDR1 is SGHTS and CDR2 is YDEGEE in the germline V gene. V dropped 2 bases and J dropped 2 bases, with 11 bases sitting between them. The CDR3 totals 14 residues. CDR3 in amino acids: CASSLPGHTYEQYF. In DNA, the CDR3 is TGTGCCAGCAGCTTACCGGGACACACCTACGAGCAGTACTTC. Based on the CDR3 plus reference TRBV5-8 and TRBJ2-7, the full variable domain is EAGVTQSPTHLIKTRGQQATLRCSPISGHTSVYWYQQALGLGLQFLLWYDEGEERNRGNFPPRFSGRQFPNYSSELNVNALELEDSALYLCASSLPGHTYEQYFGPGTRLTVT.

This clone was seen a few times. This sequence joins TRBV28 and TRBJ2-2; D is uncertain. The CDR3 runs 15 residues. V lost 6 bases and J 3 bases, leaving 14 bases between the germline ends. CDR1 and CDR2 from the germline V gene are MDHEN and SYDVKM. The CDR3: CASSPPYSYTGELFF. CDR3 coding DNA: TGTGCCAGCAGCCCCCCTTACAGTTACACCGGGGAGCTGTTTTTT.

In DNA form, the CDR3 reads TGTGCCAGCAGCCCCTCGGCAGGGGAAAAGACCCAGTACTTC. This codes for CASSPSAGEKTQYF. V is TRBV11-2 and J is TRBJ2-5, with D perhaps matching TRBD1 (6 bases). Trimming stripped 5 bases from V and 6 bases from J, with 16 bases between. CDR1 is SGHAT, CDR2 FQNNGV, per germline. The CDR3 loop spans 14 amino acids.

The CDR3 reads CASSRTGFYAFF. The CDR3 DNA follows: TGTGCCAGCAGCCGGACAGGGTTTTATGCTTTCTTT. The V call is TRBV11-2, the J call TRBJ1-1; 8 bases match TRBD1. Looked up from germline, CDR1 is SGHAT and CDR2 is FQNNGV. CDR3 length equals 12 residues. The ends lost 5 bases at V and 11 bases at J; junction bases unmatched: 7.

The chain carries TRBV7-2 and TRBJ1-1; 8 bases are a match to TRBD1. The CDR3 spans 15 residues. Per the germline V gene, CDR1 is SGHTA and CDR2 is FQGNSA. Trimming took 1 base from V and 5 from J; bases not matched to a gene: 6. The CDR3 DNA reads as TGTGCCAGCAGCTTAGTCGGACAGGGCAAAACTGAAGCTTTCTTT. Amino acid sequence: CASSLVGQGKTEAFF.

The rearrangement joins TRBV5-6 to TRBJ2-2, with a tentative D call TRBD1 (5 bases). Trimming stripped 5 bases from V and 2 bases from J, with 13 bases between. The CDR3 consists of 15 residues. The germline V gene encodes CDR1 SGHDT and CDR2 YYEEEE. The CDR3 DNA reads as TGTGCCAGCAGTGGGGCAGCTATAAACACCGGGGAGCTGTTTTTT. Residues: CASSGAAINTGELFF.

CDR3 sequence reads: CASSPEDRGRRYGYTF. The CDR3 DNA reads TGTGCCAGCAGCCCCGAAGACAGGGGGCGTAGGTATGGCTACACCTTC. The V call is TRBV14, the J call TRBJ1-2; TRBD1 matches 10 bases. With 4 bases clipped from V and 5 bases from J, the junction kept 10 bases outside the gene matches. Looked up from germline, CDR1 is SGHDN and CDR2 is FVKESK. CDR3 length: 16 residues. The full variable domain, with the rest looked up from reference TRBV14 and TRBJ1-2, is EAGVTQFPSHSVIEKGQTVTLRCDPISGHDNLYWYRRVMGKEIKFLLHFVKESKQDESGMPNNRFLAERTGGTYSTLKVQPAELEDSGVYFCASSPEDRGRRYGYTFGSGTRLTVV.